This is a list of T cell receptor beta chains from one sample in a study of human T cells and chemical hapten exposure. TCRdb reprocessed the RACE reads via MiXCR and lists one record per CDR3 protein. The table records tens of thousands of distinct CDR3 sequences, roughly 9.5% of them present only once. The specimen was whole blood, collected in connection with sensitization to the hapten diphenylcyclopropenone (DPC). The receptors here all came from a woman aged 40-49 years with alopecia areata. Some clones in this sample may be carry-over from other donors' samples. CDR3s include the opening cysteine and the closing phenylalanine or tryptophan. D genes are given only for firm matches. For some rows the clone size is stated as once, few or many, or as a class when expanded; others skip it.

v_gene,j_gene,d_gene,abundance,CDR3nt,CDR3aa
TRBV6-4,TRBJ2-1,TRBD2,many,TGTGCCAGCGGGGAGGGACCAGAGATGGGTGAGCAGTTCTTC,CASGEGPEMGEQFF
TRBV28,TRBJ2-1,TRBD2,NA,TGTGCCAGCACCCCCGGGGGGTCAGCGGGGGGCCTGAACAATGAGCAGTTCTTC,CASTPGGSAGGLNNEQFF
TRBV7-9,TRBJ1-4,NA,few,TGTGCCAGCAGCTTCGTGGGGCTTGGGGAAAAACTGTTTTTT,CASSFVGLGEKLFF
TRBV6-5,TRBJ1-1,NA,many,TGTGCCAGCAGTCCCGGACTGGGGAACACTGAAGCTTTCTTT,CASSPGLGNTEAFF
TRBV5-1,TRBJ2-5,TRBD1,NA,TGCGCCAGCAGCCGAGACAGGGGCCAAGAGACCCAGTACTTC,CASSRDRGQETQYF
TRBV5-1,TRBJ2-5,NA,NA,TGCGCCAGCAGTCCTGCCGGTACTTACCAAGAGACCCAGTACTTC,CASSPAGTYQETQYF
TRBV4-1,TRBJ1-4,NA,few,TGCGCCAGCAGCTTCACCACTCCTCGGGAACTGTTTTTT,CASSFTTPRELFF
TRBV4-1,TRBJ1-1,NA,NA,TGCGCCAGCAGCCGAAACAGTGGCACTGAAGCTTTCTTT,CASSRNSGTEAFF
TRBV7-2,TRBJ2-3,NA,few,TGTGCCAGCAGCACGCAGAGGGCGGATACGCAGTATTTT,CASSTQRADTQYF
TRBV20-1,TRBJ1-5,TRBD1,few,TGCAGTGCTAAAGCCGGACAGGGCAATCAGCCCCAGCATTTT,CSAKAGQGNQPQHF
TRBV4-3,TRBJ2-7,NA,NA,TGCGCCAGCAGCCAAGAAGGAGACGAGCAGTACTTC,CASSQEGDEQYF
TRBV5-6,TRBJ1-2,TRBD1,NA,TGTGCCAGCAGCCCCGGGACAGGGGTCTATGGCTACACCTTC,CASSPGTGVYGYTF
TRBV20-1,TRBJ2-5,NA,NA,TGCAGTGCTAGACAAACCGGGACAAGACAACGAGAGACCCAGTACTTC,CSARQTGTRQRETQYF
TRBV6-2/TRBV6-3,TRBJ2-2,TRBD2,few,TGTGCCAGCAGTCGTCCCGGGACTAGCGGGGGCCGGACCGGGGAGCTGTTTTTT,CASSRPGTSGGRTGELFF
TRBV7-2,TRBJ1-4,NA,few,TGTGCCAGCAGCCGGGCAACCGGTGAAAAACTGTTTTTT,CASSRATGEKLFF
TRBV28,TRBJ2-5,NA,few,TGTGCCAGCAGTTTAGTCGCGGGGTGGACCCAAGAGACCCAGTACTTC,CASSLVAGWTQETQYF
TRBV29-1,TRBJ2-1,TRBD1,few,TGCAGCGTTAGAGGCAGGGGGTCGTTCGGTGAGCAGTTCTTC,CSVRGRGSFGEQFF
TRBV20-1,TRBJ1-6,NA,few,TGCAGTGCCCCAGTGGGCAGGGTAGGGTCACCCCTCCACTTT,CSAPVGRVGSPLHF
TRBV15,TRBJ1-4,NA,NA,TGTGCCACCAGCAGAGAGGTCGCAGCTTCTGCAACTAATGAAAAACTGTTTTTT,CATSREVAASATNEKLFF
TRBV28,TRBJ1-3,TRBD1,NA,TGTGCCAGCAGTCCAGGACAGGGTAACACCATATATTTT,CASSPGQGNTIYF
TRBV7-9,TRBJ1-1,NA,NA,TGTGCCAGCAGCTTATGGACAGAGATGAACACTGAAGCTTTCTTT,CASSLWTEMNTEAFF
TRBV29-1,TRBJ2-3,TRBD2,NA,TGCAGCGTTGAAGGGTTAGCGGGGGGGCCGACAGATACGCAGTATTTT,CSVEGLAGGPTDTQYF
TRBV28,TRBJ2-7,TRBD2,many,TGTGCCAGCAGTTTAAGCGGGGGGGCCTACGAGCAGTACTTC,CASSLSGGAYEQYF
TRBV5-5,TRBJ1-1,NA,NA,TGTGCCAGCAGCTTGATTGCCGTGAACACTGAAGCTTTCTTT,CASSLIAVNTEAFF
TRBV18,TRBJ2-1,TRBD1,few,TGTGCCAGCTCACCATACACAGGGGGAACCAATGAGCAGTTCTTC,CASSPYTGGTNEQFF
TRBV5-1,TRBJ2-7,NA,many,TGCGCCAGCAGCTTCGTGACAGGTTACGAGCAGTACTTC,CASSFVTGYEQYF
TRBV27,TRBJ1-5,NA,many,TGTGCCAGCAGTTTATCAGGACTTAGCAATCAGCCCCAGCATTTT,CASSLSGLSNQPQHF
TRBV3-1,TRBJ1-1,NA,few,TGTGCCAGCTCGCCGGGGGGGACTGAAGCTTTCTTT,CASSPGGTEAFF
TRBV6-1,TRBJ1-3,NA,few,TGTGCCAGCAGTGACGACATCGGAAACACCATATATTTT,CASSDDIGNTIYF
TRBV27,TRBJ1-1,NA,NA,TGTGCCAGCAGTTTATCCCCCGCGGGATACACTGAAGCTTTCTTT,CASSLSPAGYTEAFF
TRBV18,TRBJ1-1,NA,NA,TGTGCCAGCTCACGGGAGGGGCACATGAACACTGAAGCTTTCTTT,CASSREGHMNTEAFF
TRBV7-6,TRBJ2-5,NA,NA,TGTGCCAGCAGCTATTATGTGGCGGTTCCAGAGACCCAGTACTTC,CASSYYVAVPETQYF
TRBV7-3,TRBJ1-5,NA,NA,TGTGCCAGCAGCATCACAGGGAACCAGCCCCAGCATTTT,CASSITGNQPQHF
TRBV30,TRBJ1-1,NA,NA,TGTGCCTGGAGTGCTGGGCCCCGTGCTTTCTTT,CAWSAGPRAFF
TRBV6-6,TRBJ1-1,NA,many,TGTGCCAGCACCCTCACCCTAAAGAACACTGAAGCTTTCTTT,CASTLTLKNTEAFF
TRBV12-3/TRBV12-4,TRBJ1-4,NA,NA,TGTGCCAGCAGGCCGACAGCCTCTAATGAAAAACTGTTTTTT,CASRPTASNEKLFF
TRBV6-4,TRBJ2-2,NA,many,TGTGCCAGCAGTGGGGGCTCCACCGGGGAGCTGTTTTTT,CASSGGSTGELFF
TRBV20-1,TRBJ1-3,TRBD1,many,TGCAGTGCTAGGACAGGGAAATCTGGAAACACCATATATTTT,CSARTGKSGNTIYF
TRBV7-6,TRBJ1-4,NA,few,TGTGCCAGCAGCTGGGGCCCGGGGGTTACTAATGAAAAACTGTTTTTT,CASSWGPGVTNEKLFF
TRBV11-3,TRBJ2-3,TRBD2,NA,TGTGCCAGCAGCTCCGGACTAGCGGGGGCCCCAGATACGCAGTATTTT,CASSSGLAGAPDTQYF
TRBV4-1,TRBJ2-1,NA,NA,TGCGCCAGCAGCCAAGCCTCCTACAATGAGCAGTTCTTC,CASSQASYNEQFF
TRBV7-2,TRBJ2-5,TRBD2,few,TGTGCCAGCAGCGCGCGGACTAGCGGGGTGTTGAAGACCCAGTACTTC,CASSARTSGVLKTQYF
TRBV12-3/TRBV12-4,TRBJ1-2,NA,many,TGTGCCAGCAGTTTAGCGGACACCGGGGGCTACACCTTC,CASSLADTGGYTF
TRBV6-4,TRBJ1-1,NA,many,TGTGCCAGCAGTGAGTTCAGGAACACTGAAGCTTTCTTT,CASSEFRNTEAFF
TRBV7-6,TRBJ2-1,TRBD2,few,TGTGCCAGCAGCTTAGGACTAGCGAGCAATGAGCAGTTCTTC,CASSLGLASNEQFF
TRBV20-1,TRBJ1-2,TRBD1,many,TGCAGTGCTAGTGCAGGGGGTGGGCATGGCTACACCTTC,CSASAGGGHGYTF
TRBV6-2/TRBV6-3,TRBJ2-2,NA,NA,TGTGCCAGCATCTACTGGGACACCGGGGAGCTGTTTTTT,CASIYWDTGELFF
TRBV5-1,TRBJ1-1,NA,few,TGCGCCAGCAGCCTCCGGGACGCCCTGAACACTGAAGCTTTCTTT,CASSLRDALNTEAFF
TRBV5-1,TRBJ2-3,TRBD2,many,TGCGCCAGCAATGGGGGGGCAGATACGCAGTATTTT,CASNGGADTQYF
TRBV4-3,TRBJ2-3,NA,NA,TGCGCCAGCAGCCAAGAATTGGCTGATACGCAGTATTTT,CASSQELADTQYF